Following are 16 T cell receptor beta chains from one sample sequenced in a study of metastatic and nonmetastatic thyroid tumors. From the PCR reads, TCRdb re-called clones with MiXCR. Counted here are roughly 7,300 clones, around a third occurring once; the ten biggest clones make up roughly 10%. Patients were all untreated before their thyroid surgery. The sequenced sample consisted of tumor tissue. These receptors were obtained from a female donor with papillary thyroid cancer or a benign thyroid nodule (not recorded which). Some clones in this sample may be carry-over from other donors' samples.

Notes on this clone: The CDR3 end shows no conserved phenylalanine or tryptophan, and so a read error is likely. V and J are TRBV5-8 and TRBJ2-3; 7 bases line up with TRBD2. CDR3 length equals 15 residues. The ends lost 2 bases at V and 4 bases at J; junction bases unmatched: 7. The V gene's germline CDR1 is SGHTS and CDR2 YDEGEE. The CDR3 DNA follows: TGTGCCAGCAGCTTCGGTACTAGCGAGCCAGATACGCAGTATGTT. Amino acids: CASSFGTSEPDTQYV.

This clone was observed a single time. DNA for the CDR3: TGTGCCAGCAGCCCTATCTGGGGCTACGAGCAGTACTTC. Translation gives CASSPIWGYEQYF. The V call is TRBV3-1, the J call TRBJ2-7; D is undetermined. This CDR3 is 13 amino acids long. Germline V gene lookup returns CDR1 LGHDT and CDR2 YNNKEL (reference sequence). Trimming cost V 4 bases and J 3 bases, with 10 bases left between them.

This clone was recorded many times. The rearrangement links TRBV6-2 or TRBV6-3 to TRBJ1-5; tentative D call: TRBD1 (5 bases). Germline values: CDR1 MNHEY, CDR2 SVGEGT. V was shortened by 2 bases and J by 2 bases, with 10 bases between the two germline ends. CDR3 length: 15 amino acids. The CDR3 DNA reads as TGTGCCAGCAGTTACGAGGGGCGAGGCAATCAGCCCCAGCATTTT. Encoded protein: CASSYEGRGNQPQHF.

V gene TRBV6-1 combines with J gene TRBJ2-7; TRBD2 matches at 10 bases. The CDR3 is 17 amino acids. V shed 1 base, J shed 3 bases, and the junction held 9 bases outside the gene matches. Germline loops: CDR1 MNHNS, CDR2 SASEGT. This chain's CDR3 is CASSEELAGIGGYEQYV. Written as DNA, the CDR3 is TGTGCCAGCAGTGAAGAACTAGCGGGAATCGGGGGCTACGAGCAGTACGTC.

The CDR3, as DNA: TGTGCCTGGGGTGCAGTCTACGAGCAGTACTTC. This codes for CAWGAVYEQYF. V usage is TRBV30 and J usage is TRBJ2-7; unclear D gene. This CDR3 has 11 residues. V shed 5 bases and J shed 3 bases, with 8 bases lying between them. The germline CDR1 and CDR2 sequences are GTSNPN and SVGIG (reference sequence).

The V call is TRBV20-1, the J call TRBJ2-7, with 7 bases fitting TRBD1. V was clipped by 1 base and J by 9 bases; unmatched bases: 18. Germline V CDR1 and CDR2: DFQATT, SNEGSKA (reference sequence). There are 16 residues in the CDR3. The DNA of the CDR3 is TGCAGTGCTAGAGGGAAAAGGGACAGTCTATATTCGGGGCAGTACTTC. It translates to CSARGKRDSLYSGQYF.

This clone was counted only a few times. The chain recombines TRBV12-5 with TRBJ1-2, with D perhaps TRBD1 (6 bases). This CDR3 contains 14 residues. Per the germline V gene, CDR1 is LGHNT and CDR2 is FRNRAP. V was clipped by 2 bases and J by 4 bases, with 11 bases between them. CDR3 DNA: TGTGCTAGTGGTTTGTTCCAGGGGACCTATGGCTACACCTTC. As protein: CASGLFQGTYGYTF.

The chain couples TRBV20-1 to TRBJ2-1, with TRBD2 matching 8 bases. From germline, CDR1 is DFQATT and CDR2 SNEGSKA (reference sequence). The ends lost 2 bases at V and 12 bases at J; junction bases unmatched: 15. The CDR3 consists of 15 residues. The CDR3 DNA is TGCAGTGCTAGATATCCTATCGGGAGGGTCTCGGGGCAGTTCTTC. It encodes CSARYPIGRVSGQFF.

This clone is termed medium-sized. The genes are TRBV28 and TRBJ2-1; 11 nucleotides line up with TRBD2. Unmatched junction bases numbered 7, after V lost 3 bases and J lost 6 bases. Germline V gene lookup returns CDR1 MDHEN and CDR2 SYDVKM. This CDR3 has 16 residues. In DNA, the CDR3 is TGTGCCAGCAGTTTTCATAGCGGGAGGGCCGGCAATGAGCAGTTCTTC. Encoded protein: CASSFHSGRAGNEQFF.

To note about this clone: Sequence at one end of the junction differs from germline and may be a read error. V gene TRBV28 combines with J gene TRBJ2-2, with D hard to call. This CDR3 is built from 16 residues. Germline V gene lookup returns CDR1 MDHEN and CDR2 SYDVKM. The CDR3: CPSSLSRVTLTGQLFF. As DNA, the CDR3 is TGTCCCAGCAGTTTATCGCGCGTAACCCTCACCGGGCAGCTGTTTTTT.

V gene TRBV30 combines with J gene TRBJ2-7; D perhaps matches TRBD2 (5 bases). The germline gives CDR1 GTSNPN, CDR2 SVGIG (reference sequence). Deletions cut 1 base from V and 0 bases from J, with 7 bases between. CDR3 length: 13 amino acids. In nucleotides, the CDR3 is TGTGCCTGGAGTGAAGGGAGCTCCTACGAGCAGTACTTC. This encodes CAWSEGSSYEQYF.

The chain joins TRBV5-1 to TRBJ2-5; perhaps D is TRBD1 or TRBD2 (6 bases each). Looked up from germline, CDR1 is SGHRS and CDR2 is YFSETQ. The CDR3 extends over 14 amino acids. V shed 4 bases and J shed 5 bases, with 15 bases lying between them. The CDR3 sequence: CASSGGTSGETQYF. CDR3 nucleotides: TGCGCCAGCAGCGGCGGGACATCCGGGGAGACCCAGTACTTC.

This CDR3 reads CASSEAHRGSYEQYF. In nucleotides, the CDR3 is TGTGCCAGCAGTGAAGCGCACAGGGGCTCCTACGAGCAGTACTTC. The chain carries TRBV6-1 and TRBJ2-7; 7 bases are a match to TRBD1. The CDR3 covers 15 residues. J gave up 0 bases and V 0 bases, and 2 bases lay outside the gene matches. Germline values: CDR1 MNHNS, CDR2 SASEGT.

By its share, this clone is medium-sized (0.01 to 0.1%). The chain links TRBV19 to TRBJ2-6, with D perhaps matching TRBD2 (5 bases). The CDR3 has 17 residues. Trimming stripped 4 bases from V and 0 bases from J, with 13 bases between. Germline CDR1 LNHDA, CDR2 SQIVND (reference sequence). The CDR3 is CASSKGLTFSGANVLTF. The CDR3, as DNA: TGTGCCAGTAGTAAAGGACTGACCTTCTCTGGGGCCAACGTCCTGACTTTC.

This clone is large within its sample. The rearrangement links TRBV11-2 to TRBJ1-4; a possible D gene is TRBD1 (5 bases). The CDR3 totals 15 residues. The germline gives CDR1 SGHAT, CDR2 FQNNGV. Deletions cut 5 bases from V and 5 bases from J, with 15 bases between. This CDR3 reads CASSLSGAANEKLFF. CDR3 in DNA: TGTGCCAGCAGCCTTTCCGGGGCCGCGAATGAAAAACTGTTTTTT.

By share, this clone counts as medium-sized (0.01 to 0.1%). This sequence joins TRBV20-1 and TRBJ2-7, with 8 nucleotides matching TRBD1. The CDR3 has 15 amino acids. From germline, CDR1 is DFQATT and CDR2 SNEGSKA (reference sequence). J lost 2 bases, V lost 0 bases, and 6 bases had no gene match. CDR3 protein: CSARDLGTGTYEQYF. DNA for the CDR3: TGCAGTGCTAGAGATCTAGGGACAGGCACCTACGAGCAGTACTTC.